Shown below are 25 T cell receptor beta chains from a single sample sequenced in a study of cytomegalovirus exposure and HLA in healthy donors. Assay used: immunoSEQ multiplex PCR; TCRdb lists only in-frame clones, some missing. The table has approximately 210,000 clones, roughly 88% seen once. Sequenced sample: PBMCs. Receptors originate from a young woman in good health and CMV-seronegative.

CDR3 sequence: CASSSTGTGNEKLFF. The CDR3 coding sequence is TGTGCCAGCAGCTCAACCGGGACAGGGAATGAAAAACTGTTTTTT. The chain carries TRBV7-2 and TRBJ1-4, with 9 nucleotides matching TRBD1. The length of the CDR3 is 15 residues. Germline trimming cut 4 bases from V and 5 bases from J; bases unmatched to any gene: 5. Germline lookup yields CDR1 SGHTA and CDR2 FQGNSA.

This clone appeared once. V gene TRBV18 combines with J gene TRBJ2-7, with D maybe TRBD2 (7 bases). CDR1 KGHSH and CDR2 LQKENI come from the germline V gene. This CDR3 has 13 amino acids. The V gene lost 2 bases and the J gene lost 5 bases, with 10 bases spanning the gap. The CDR3 here is CASSPREGDEQYF. The CDR3, as DNA: TGTGCCAGCTCACCAAGGGAGGGGGACGAGCAGTACTTC.

Only one count was recorded for this clone. V gene TRBV5-8 combines with J gene TRBJ1-5, with 7 bases aligning to TRBD1. Per the germline V gene, CDR1 is SGHTS and CDR2 is YDEGEE. V shed 4 bases, J shed 7 bases, and the junction held 14 bases outside the gene matches. The CDR3 is 16 residues long. DNA for the CDR3: TGTGCCAGCAGCACCCAAGTAGGGGGCTTAGGACAGCCCCAGCATTTT. It is translated as CASSTQVGGLGQPQHF.

The rearrangement joins TRBV20-1 to TRBJ2-7; D is undetermined. V gave up 5 bases and J gave up 6 bases, with 11 bases separating them. Germline values: CDR1 DFQATT, CDR2 SNEGSKA (reference sequence). This CDR3 is built from 11 residues. DNA of the CDR3: TGCAGTGCTGAGAGCGTCGGCGAGCAGTACTTC. Amino acid sequence: CSAESVGEQYF.

The J gene is TRBJ2-1, the V gene TRBV4-2; D call uncertain. V was pared by 1 base and J by 0 bases, with 10 bases between. The germline V gene has CDR1 LGHNA and CDR2 YNFKEQ. There are 16 residues in the CDR3. In DNA, the CDR3 is TGTGCCAGCAGCCAAGCTGCGTTAAGCTCCTACAATGAGCAGTTCTTC. It yields the protein CASSQAALSSYNEQFF.

The chain employs TRBV5-1 and TRBJ1-1, with 10 positions matching TRBD1. Per germline, CDR1 SGHRS and CDR2 YFSETQ. The ends lost 4 bases at V and 2 bases at J; junction bases unmatched: 8. CDR3 length equals 16 residues. The CDR3 DNA follows: TGCGCCAGCAGCCAGACAGGGGGCAAAACCAACACTGAAGCTTTCTTT. This gives the protein CASSQTGGKTNTEAFF.

The chain combines TRBV15 with TRBJ2-3, with a tentative D call TRBD2 (5 bases). V lost 0 bases, J lost 2 bases, and 12 bases lay in between. This CDR3 has 16 amino acids. The germline V gene encodes CDR1 LNHNV and CDR2 YYDKDF (reference sequence). The CDR3 DNA follows: TGTGCCACCAGCAGAGAGGGCGAGGGCCCCACAGATACGCAGTATTTT. Residues: CATSREGEGPTDTQYF.

CDR3 coding DNA: TGTGCCAGCAGTCTTAGAAACGGGAGAGGTTACGAGCAGTACTTC. Amino acids: CASSLRNGRGYEQYF. The V gene is TRBV7-2, the J gene TRBJ2-7; D possibly corresponds to TRBD2 (6 bases). The CDR3 spans 15 residues. The V and J ends lost 6 bases and 4 bases respectively, with 19 bases between them. Germline CDR1 is SGHTA and CDR2 is FQGNSA.

This clone showed up just a few times. This chain uses TRBV4-1 with TRBJ1-3; D gene ambiguous. With 0 bases removed from V and 0 bases from J, the gap between germline ends came to 9 bases. Per germline, CDR1 MGHRA and CDR2 YSYEKL. The length of the CDR3 is 16 residues. The CDR3 loop is CASSQDRGISGNTIYF. The DNA of the CDR3 is TGCGCCAGCAGCCAAGATCGAGGCATCTCTGGAAACACCATATATTTT.

The chain has TRBV7-6 and TRBJ1-1; D perhaps matches TRBD1 (6 bases). The CDR3 runs 14 residues. Trimming left V 5 bases short and J 4 bases short, with 14 bases between. The germline CDR1 and CDR2 sequences are SGHVS and FNYEAQ. The CDR3 reads CASSPHQQGTEAFF. The CDR3 coding sequence is TGTGCCAGCAGCCCCCACCAACAGGGCACTGAAGCTTTCTTT.

This chain joins TRBV6-1 and TRBJ2-7; 9 bases agree with TRBD1. The CDR3 loop spans 14 amino acids. V lost 3 bases, J lost 3 bases, and 3 bases stayed unmatched. CDR1 and CDR2 (germline): MNHNS, SASEGT. The CDR3 DNA reads as TGTGCCAGCAGTGAGCGACAGGGGGTCTACGAGCAGTACTTC. Translated: CASSERQGVYEQYF.

The chain uses TRBV25-1 and TRBJ1-1; D perhaps matches TRBD1 (5 bases). CDR1 is MGHDK and CDR2 is SYGVNS in the germline V gene. V lost 7 bases and J 1 base, leaving 13 bases between the germline ends. The CDR3 totals 14 residues. CDR3 sequence (DNA): TGTGCCAGCACCAATCTAACAGGGAACACTGAAGCTTTCTTT. This sequence encodes CASTNLTGNTEAFF.

V gene TRBV27 combines with J gene TRBJ2-7; 11 bases are a match to TRBD2. The trim removed 4 bases at V and 3 bases at J, leaving 17 bases unmatched. The germline V gene has CDR1 MNHEY and CDR2 SMNVEV (reference sequence). CDR3 length equals 19 residues. CDR3 sequence: CASSSGDSGTSGLYYEQYF. In DNA, the CDR3 is TGTGCCAGCAGTTCGGGGGACAGCGGGACTAGCGGCCTCTACTACGAGCAGTACTTC.

DNA of the CDR3: TGTGCCAGCAGCTTATCCGGGACTAGCGGGGTCGGGGAGCTGTTTTTT. Its translation is CASSLSGTSGVGELFF. The chain uses TRBV7-8 and TRBJ2-2; TRBD2 matches at 13 bases. J lost 7 bases, V lost 2 bases, and 4 bases had no gene match. In germline, CDR1 is SGHVS, CDR2 FQNEAQ. The CDR3 is 16 residues long.

This clone was counted only a few times. This rearrangement joins TRBV2 to TRBJ1-5; D remains ambiguous. Germline V gene sequence: CDR1 SNHLY, CDR2 FYNNEI. This CDR3 is 15 amino acids long. Trimming left V 3 bases short and J 0 bases short, with 9 bases between. CDR3 sequence: CASSDRTSSNQPQHF. The CDR3 DNA reads TGTGCCAGCAGTGACAGAACCTCTAGCAATCAGCCCCAGCATTTT.

V usage is TRBV6-1 and J usage is TRBJ2-3; 9 positions agree with TRBD2. Germline-derived CDR1 and CDR2 are MNHNS and SASEGT. With 4 bases clipped from V and 5 bases from J, the junction kept 4 bases outside the gene matches. CDR3 length: 14 residues. CDR3 coding DNA: TGTGCCAGCAGTGGCGGGGGGGCCGTAGATACGCAGTATTTT. It specifies CASSGGGAVDTQYF.

This sequence joins TRBV6-5 and TRBJ1-1; D may be TRBD1 (6 bases). Trimming removed 0 bases at V and 6 bases at J, with 8 bases between. The germline V gene has CDR1 MNHEY and CDR2 SVGAGI. This CDR3 is 13 amino acids long. The DNA for the CDR3 is TGTGCCAGCAGTTACTCAGGGGGATCTGAAGCTTTCTTT. Residues: CASSYSGGSEAFF.

In its sample, this clone was seen once. The chain carries TRBV4-1 and TRBJ2-5; tentative D call: TRBD1 (5 bases). The V gene lost 0 bases and the J gene lost 4 bases, with 9 bases spanning the gap. The CDR3 is 14 amino acids. The germline CDR1 and CDR2 sequences are MGHRA and YSYEKL. The CDR3 coding sequence is TGCGCCAGCAGCCAAGAACGTCAGGGAGAGACCCAGTACTTC. Translated: CASSQERQGETQYF.

The chain joins TRBV29-1 to TRBJ1-2; D gene uncertain. Trimming stripped 4 bases from V and 4 bases from J, with 13 bases between. This CDR3 has 13 residues. Germline V gene sequence: CDR1 SQVTM, CDR2 ANQGSEA. CDR3 DNA sequence: TGCAGCGTTGGGGGAGCAGATTTCTATGGCTACACCTTC. Translation: CSVGGADFYGYTF.

The chain couples TRBV5-1 to TRBJ1-5; D not certain. Looked up from germline, CDR1 is SGHRS and CDR2 is YFSETQ. This CDR3 spans 14 amino acids. V was cut by 1 base and J by 5 bases, with 10 bases left in between. The CDR3 sequence is CASSLYGGDQPQHF. The DNA of the CDR3 is TGCGCCAGCAGCTTGTATGGTGGAGATCAGCCCCAGCATTTT.

This clone was seen a handful of times. This chain links TRBV11-3 with TRBJ2-2; D gene unclear. Trimming removed 1 base at V and 3 bases at J, with 3 bases between. CDR3 length: 13 residues. Germline V gives CDR1 SGHNT, CDR2 YENEEA. In DNA, the CDR3 is TGTGCCAGCAGCTTAGGCGACACCGGGGAGCTGTTTTTT. As protein: CASSLGDTGELFF.

This chain links TRBV29-1 with TRBJ1-1; tentatively, D is TRBD1 (6 bases). This CDR3 comprises 13 residues. The germline V gene encodes CDR1 SQVTM and CDR2 ANQGSEA. The DNA of the CDR3 is TGCAGGGCGGATTGGGGGCCCCAAACCCGAGCTTTCTTT. Translating gives CRADWGPQTRAFF.

This rearrangement joins TRBV30 to TRBJ1-6; perhaps TRBD1 as D (6 bases). Trimming stripped 0 bases from V and 7 bases from J, with 28 bases between. This CDR3 is built from 20 residues. Germline lookup yields CDR1 GTSNPN and CDR2 SVGIG (reference sequence). In DNA form, the CDR3 reads TGTGCCTGGAGTGTACAGGACAGTCCATTAACCCGCGTAAGAAATTCACCCCTCCACTTT. Translated: CAWSVQDSPLTRVRNSPLHF.

This clone was counted only a few times. This chain uses TRBV29-1 with TRBJ2-3, with 8 nucleotides matching TRBD2. J was trimmed by 4 bases and V by 7 bases; bases with no gene match: 4. CDR3 length: 12 residues. Germline V CDR1 and CDR2: SQVTM, ANQGSEA. The CDR3 coding sequence is TGCAGCGGAATAGCGGGGCCAGATACGCAGTATTTT. Translating it yields CSGIAGPDTQYF.

This clone was seen only once. The chain joins TRBV4-1 to TRBJ2-1, with TRBD2 as a possible D gene (6 bases). The V end was cut by 2 bases, the J end by 5 bases, with 10 bases between. Germline assignment: CDR1 MGHRA and CDR2 YSYEKL. The CDR3 length is 14 residues. As DNA, the CDR3 is TGCGCCAGCAGCCAACATGGGGAGGACAATGAGCAGTTCTTC. This codes for CASSQHGEDNEQFF.